This T cell receptor (beta chain) was found in a study of blood T cell repertoires in COVID-19. Study-level information: The origin of the acute and convalescent COVID-19 samples was the United States, Italy and Spain. T cells, B-cell-depleted T cells, or PBMCs supplied cDNA or gDNA.

Authors' processing steps: Amplified reference gene primers provided the basis for estimating nucleated cell counts. Some clones are missing from TCRdb's copy, which holds only in-frame ones; the method was immunoSEQ multiplex PCR. The DNA was the basis for D and trimming; V, J and clone size are from that table. In the table there are about 120,000 clones, approximately 82% of which are singletons. In germline, CDR1 is SGDLS, CDR2 YYNGEE. V lost 0 bases and J lost 3, with 7 bases in between. The CDR3 extends over 14 amino acids. This TCR was sampled from a man aged 25 to 45 with acute or convalescent COVID-19. The sample consisted of peripheral blood. The gene calls are TRBV9 and TRBJ2-1; D remains unclear. The CDR3 coding sequence is TGTGCCAGCAGCGTAGTAGGAGACTACAATGAGCAGTTCTTC. This gives the protein CASSVVGDYNEQFF.